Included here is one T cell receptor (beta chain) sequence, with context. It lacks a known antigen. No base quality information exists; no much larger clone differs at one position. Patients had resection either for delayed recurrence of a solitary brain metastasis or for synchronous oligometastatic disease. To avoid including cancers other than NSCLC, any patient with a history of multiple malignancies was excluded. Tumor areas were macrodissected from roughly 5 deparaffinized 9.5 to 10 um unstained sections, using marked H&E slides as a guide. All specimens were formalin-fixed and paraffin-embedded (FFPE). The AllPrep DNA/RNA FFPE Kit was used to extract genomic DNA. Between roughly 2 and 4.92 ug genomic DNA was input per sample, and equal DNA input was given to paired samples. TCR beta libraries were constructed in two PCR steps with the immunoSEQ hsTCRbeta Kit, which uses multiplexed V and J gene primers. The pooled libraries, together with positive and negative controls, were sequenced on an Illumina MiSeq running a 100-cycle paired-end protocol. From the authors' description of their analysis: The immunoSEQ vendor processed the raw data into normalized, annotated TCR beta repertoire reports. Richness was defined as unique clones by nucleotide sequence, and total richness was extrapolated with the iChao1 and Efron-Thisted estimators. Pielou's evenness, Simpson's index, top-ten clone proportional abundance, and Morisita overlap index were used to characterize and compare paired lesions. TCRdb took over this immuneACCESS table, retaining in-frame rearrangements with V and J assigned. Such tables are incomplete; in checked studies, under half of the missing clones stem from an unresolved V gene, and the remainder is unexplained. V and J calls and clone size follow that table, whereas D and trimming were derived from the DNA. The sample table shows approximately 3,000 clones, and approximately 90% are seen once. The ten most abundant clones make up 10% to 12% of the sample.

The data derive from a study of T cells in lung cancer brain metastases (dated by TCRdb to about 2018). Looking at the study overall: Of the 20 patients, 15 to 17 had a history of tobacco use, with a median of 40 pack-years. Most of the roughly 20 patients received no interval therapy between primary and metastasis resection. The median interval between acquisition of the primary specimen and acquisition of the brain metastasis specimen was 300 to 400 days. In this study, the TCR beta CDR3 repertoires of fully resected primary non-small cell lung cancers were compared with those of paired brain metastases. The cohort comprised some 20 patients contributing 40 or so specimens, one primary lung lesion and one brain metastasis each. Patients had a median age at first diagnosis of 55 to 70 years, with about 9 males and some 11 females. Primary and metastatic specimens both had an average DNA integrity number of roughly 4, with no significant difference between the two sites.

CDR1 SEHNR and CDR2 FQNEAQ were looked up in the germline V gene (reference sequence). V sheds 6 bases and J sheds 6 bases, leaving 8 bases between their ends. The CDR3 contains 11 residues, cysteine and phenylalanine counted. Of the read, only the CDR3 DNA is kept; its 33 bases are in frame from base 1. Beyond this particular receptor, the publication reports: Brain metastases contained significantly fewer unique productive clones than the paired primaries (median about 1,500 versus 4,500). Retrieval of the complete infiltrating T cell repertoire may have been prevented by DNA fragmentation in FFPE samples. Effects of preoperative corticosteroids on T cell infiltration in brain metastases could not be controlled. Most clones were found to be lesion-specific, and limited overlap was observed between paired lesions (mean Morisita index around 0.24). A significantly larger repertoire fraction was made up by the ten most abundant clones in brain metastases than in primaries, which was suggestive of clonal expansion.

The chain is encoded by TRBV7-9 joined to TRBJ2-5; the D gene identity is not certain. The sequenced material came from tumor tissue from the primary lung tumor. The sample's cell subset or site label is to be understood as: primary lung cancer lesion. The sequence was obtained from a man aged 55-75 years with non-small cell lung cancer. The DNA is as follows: TGTGCCAGCAGGGTGGCGCAGACCCAGTACTTC. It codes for CASRVAQTQYF.